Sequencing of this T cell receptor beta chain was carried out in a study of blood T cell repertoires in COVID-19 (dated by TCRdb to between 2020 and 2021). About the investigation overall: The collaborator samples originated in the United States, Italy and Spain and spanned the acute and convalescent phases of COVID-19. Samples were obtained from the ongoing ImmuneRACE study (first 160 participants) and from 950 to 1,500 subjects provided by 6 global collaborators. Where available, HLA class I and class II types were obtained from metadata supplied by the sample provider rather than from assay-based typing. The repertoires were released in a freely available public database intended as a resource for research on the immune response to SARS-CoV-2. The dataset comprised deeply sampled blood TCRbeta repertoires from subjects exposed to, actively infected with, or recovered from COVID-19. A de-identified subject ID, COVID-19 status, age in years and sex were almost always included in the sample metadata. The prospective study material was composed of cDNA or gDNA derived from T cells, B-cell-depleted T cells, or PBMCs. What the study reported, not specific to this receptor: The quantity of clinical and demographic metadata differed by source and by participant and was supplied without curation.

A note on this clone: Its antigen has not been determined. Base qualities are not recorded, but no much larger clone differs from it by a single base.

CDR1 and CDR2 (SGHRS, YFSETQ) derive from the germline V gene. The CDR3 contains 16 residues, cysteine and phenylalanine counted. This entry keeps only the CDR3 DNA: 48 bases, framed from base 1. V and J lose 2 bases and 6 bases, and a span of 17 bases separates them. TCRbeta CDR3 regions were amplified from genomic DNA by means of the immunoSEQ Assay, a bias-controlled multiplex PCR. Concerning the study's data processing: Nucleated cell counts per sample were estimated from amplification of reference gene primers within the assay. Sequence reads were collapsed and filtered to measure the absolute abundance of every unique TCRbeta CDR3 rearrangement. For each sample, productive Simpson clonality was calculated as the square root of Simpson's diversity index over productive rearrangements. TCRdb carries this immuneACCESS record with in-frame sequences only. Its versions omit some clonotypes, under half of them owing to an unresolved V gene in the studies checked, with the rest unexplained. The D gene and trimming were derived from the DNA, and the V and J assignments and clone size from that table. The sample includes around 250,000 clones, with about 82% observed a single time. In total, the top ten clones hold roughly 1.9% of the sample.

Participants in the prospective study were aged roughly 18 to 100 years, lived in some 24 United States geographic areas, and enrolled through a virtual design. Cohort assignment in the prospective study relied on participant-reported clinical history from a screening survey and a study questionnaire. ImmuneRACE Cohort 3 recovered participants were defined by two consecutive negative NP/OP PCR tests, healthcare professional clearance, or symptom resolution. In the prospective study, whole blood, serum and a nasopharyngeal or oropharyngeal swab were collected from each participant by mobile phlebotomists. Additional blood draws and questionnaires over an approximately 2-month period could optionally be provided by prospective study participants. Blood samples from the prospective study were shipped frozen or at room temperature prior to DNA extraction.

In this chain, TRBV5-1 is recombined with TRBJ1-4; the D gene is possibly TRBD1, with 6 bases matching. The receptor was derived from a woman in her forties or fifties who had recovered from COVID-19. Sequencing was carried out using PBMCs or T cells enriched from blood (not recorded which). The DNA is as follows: TGCGCCAGCAGCTTAGATCCAGGGACAACATATGAAAAACTGTTTTTT. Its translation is CASSLDPGTTYEKLFF.